The 8 T cell receptor beta chains below all came from one sample that was sequenced in a study of T cell repertoires in cytomegalovirus infection. Which antigens these TCRs recognize remains unknown. From the reads, TCRdb called clonotypes with MiXCR, one entry per CDR3 protein. The repertoire holds about 740,000 distinct CDR3 sequences, with roughly 36% as singletons. The sample was cultured PBMCs, taken from culture after CMV antigen stimulation. These receptors were taken from a human donor in good health (CMV status not recorded). Some clones in this sample may be carry-over from other donors' samples.

The chain employs TRBV20-1 and TRBJ2-5; D ambiguous. The germline V and J ends were trimmed by 6 bases and 3 bases, with 11 bases remaining between them. Germline loops: CDR1 DFQATT, CDR2 SNEGSKA (reference sequence). The CDR3 spans 12 residues. CDR3 DNA sequence: TGCAGTGCAGAGGACGACAAAGAGACCCAGTACTTC. Protein: CSAEDDKETQYF.

This clonotype was counted a few times. The rearrangement links TRBV6-6 to TRBJ2-5; TRBD2 might be the D (7 bases). The V gene lost 6 bases and the J gene lost 2 bases, with 19 bases spanning the gap. CDR1 is MNHNY and CDR2 is SVGAGI in the germline V gene (reference sequence). There are 16 residues in the CDR3. CDR3 nucleotide sequence: TGTGCCAGCAGGGACATAAGGGGGGGTCAACAAGAGACCCAGTACTTC. The encoded protein is CASRDIRGGQQETQYF.

This clonotype showed up many times. This chain joins TRBV7-6 and TRBJ2-7; the match to TRBD2 covers 12 bases. Per germline, CDR1 SGHVS and CDR2 FNYEAQ. With V trimmed by 5 bases and J by 6 bases, 20 bases remained unmatched. The CDR3 has 19 residues. The CDR3 loop reads CASSPGLASGRAGVGEQYF. DNA of the CDR3: TGTGCCAGCAGCCCCGGGCTGGCTAGCGGGAGGGCCGGGGTGGGCGAGCAGTACTTC.

In its sample, this clonotype was seen a few times. The chain uses TRBV11-2 and TRBJ1-1, with D uncertain. From germline, CDR1 is SGHAT and CDR2 FQNNGV. Trimming took 1 base from V and 0 from J, leaving 12 bases between them. The CDR3 has 16 amino acids. The CDR3 region has the DNA TGTGCCAGCAGCTTAGGGGTTTTCGGGATGAACACTGAAGCTTTCTTT. Protein product: CASSLGVFGMNTEAFF.

This clonotype appeared a few times. This chain joins TRBV7-2 and TRBJ2-7, with 10 bases aligning to TRBD1. Germline trimming cut 2 bases from V and 5 bases from J; bases unmatched to any gene: 6. The CDR3 runs to 15 residues. Looked up from germline, CDR1 is SGHTA and CDR2 is FQGNSA. The CDR3 sequence: CASSLTGTGDDEQYF. CDR3 bases: TGTGCCAGCAGCTTAACCGGGACAGGGGACGACGAGCAGTACTTC.

This chain joins TRBV7-9 and TRBJ2-5, with D possibly matching TRBD2 (6 bases). V was clipped by 3 bases and J by 0 bases, with 8 bases between them. This CDR3 is 14 amino acids long. From germline, CDR1 is SEHNR and CDR2 FQNEAQ (reference sequence). The CDR3 sequence is CASSFAGNQETQYF. CDR3 coding DNA: TGTGCCAGCAGCTTTGCGGGGAACCAAGAGACCCAGTACTTC.

V is TRBV27 and J is TRBJ1-2; perhaps TRBD1 as D (6 bases). This CDR3 region has 15 residues. Trimming shortened V by 6 bases and J by 4 bases, and 18 bases separated the two germline ends. Germline lookup yields CDR1 MNHEY and CDR2 SMNVEV (reference sequence). The CDR3 DNA reads as TGTGCCAGCAGCACCGTGGGGGGCGGTAGCTATGGCTACACCTTC. It is translated as CASSTVGGGSYGYTF.

The chain recombines TRBV4-1 with TRBJ2-1, with D perhaps matching TRBD2 (6 bases). Trimming removed 0 bases from V and 9 bases from J, with 15 bases in between. Per the germline V gene, CDR1 is MGHRA and CDR2 is YSYEKL. This CDR3 contains 15 residues. The CDR3 sequence: CASSQEGEGGGEQFF. Here the CDR3 DNA reads TGCGCCAGCAGCCAAGAAGGTGAGGGAGGTGGTGAGCAGTTCTTC.